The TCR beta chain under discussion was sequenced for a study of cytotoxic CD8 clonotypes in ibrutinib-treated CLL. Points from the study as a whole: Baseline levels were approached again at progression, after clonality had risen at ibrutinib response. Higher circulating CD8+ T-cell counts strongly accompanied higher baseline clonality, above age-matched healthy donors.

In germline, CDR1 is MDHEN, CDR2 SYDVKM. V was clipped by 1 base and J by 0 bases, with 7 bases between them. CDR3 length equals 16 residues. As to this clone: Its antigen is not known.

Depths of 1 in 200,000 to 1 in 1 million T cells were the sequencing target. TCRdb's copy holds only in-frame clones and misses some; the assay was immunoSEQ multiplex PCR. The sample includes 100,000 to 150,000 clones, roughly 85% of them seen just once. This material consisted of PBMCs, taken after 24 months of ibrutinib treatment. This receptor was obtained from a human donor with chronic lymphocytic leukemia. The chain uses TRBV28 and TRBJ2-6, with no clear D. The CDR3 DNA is TGTGCCAGCAGTTTATATACAGACTCTGGGGCCAACGTCCTGACTTTC. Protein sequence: CASSLYTDSGANVLTF.